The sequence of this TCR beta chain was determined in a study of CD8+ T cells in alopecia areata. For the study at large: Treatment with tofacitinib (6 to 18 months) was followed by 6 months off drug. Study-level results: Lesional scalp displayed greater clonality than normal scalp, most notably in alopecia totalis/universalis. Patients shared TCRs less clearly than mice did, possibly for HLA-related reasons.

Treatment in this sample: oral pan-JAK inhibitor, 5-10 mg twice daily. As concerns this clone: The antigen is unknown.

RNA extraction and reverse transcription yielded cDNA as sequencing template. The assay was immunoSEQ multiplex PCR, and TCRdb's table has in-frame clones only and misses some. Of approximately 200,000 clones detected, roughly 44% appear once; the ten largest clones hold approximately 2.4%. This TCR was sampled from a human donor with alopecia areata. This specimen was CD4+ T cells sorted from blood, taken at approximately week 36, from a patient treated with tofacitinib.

Here the CDR3 DNA reads TGCAGCACACATTTTGGGGAGACCCAGTACTTC. Protein: CSTHFGETQYF. This rearrangement joins TRBV29-1 to TRBJ2-5; no clear D gene. CDR1 and CDR2 from the germline V gene are SQVTM and ANQGSEA. V was clipped by 8 bases and J by 5 bases, with 12 bases between them. The CDR3 extends over 11 amino acids.